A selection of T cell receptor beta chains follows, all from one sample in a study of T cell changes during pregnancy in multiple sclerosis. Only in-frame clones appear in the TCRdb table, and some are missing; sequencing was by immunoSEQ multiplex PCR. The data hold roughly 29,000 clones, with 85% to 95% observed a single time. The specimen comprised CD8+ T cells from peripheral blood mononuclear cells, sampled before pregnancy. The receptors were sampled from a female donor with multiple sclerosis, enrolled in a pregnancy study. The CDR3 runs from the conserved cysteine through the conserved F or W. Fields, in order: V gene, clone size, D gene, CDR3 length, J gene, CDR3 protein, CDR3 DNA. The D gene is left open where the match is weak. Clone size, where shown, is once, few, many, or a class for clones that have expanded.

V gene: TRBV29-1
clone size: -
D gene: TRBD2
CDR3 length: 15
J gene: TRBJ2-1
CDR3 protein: CSVGLEASGYNEQFF
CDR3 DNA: TGCAGCGTGGGCCTCGAGGCTAGCGGATACAATGAGCAGTTCTTC

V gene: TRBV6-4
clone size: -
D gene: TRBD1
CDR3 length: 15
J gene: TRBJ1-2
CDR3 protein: CASSEGTGGSYGYTF
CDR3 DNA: TGTGCCAGCAGTGAGGGGACAGGGGGAAGCTATGGCTACACCTTC

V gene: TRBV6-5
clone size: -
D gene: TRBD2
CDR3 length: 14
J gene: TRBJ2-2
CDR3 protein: CASSFTSGTGELFF
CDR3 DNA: TGTGCCAGCAGTTTCACTAGCGGGACCGGGGAGCTGTTTTTT

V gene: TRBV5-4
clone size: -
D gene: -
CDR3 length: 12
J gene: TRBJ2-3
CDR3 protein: CASSWGVDTQYF
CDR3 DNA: TGTGCCAGCAGCTGGGGGGTAGATACGCAGTATTTT

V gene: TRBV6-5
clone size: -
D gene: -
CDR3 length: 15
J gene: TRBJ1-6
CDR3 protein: CASSFVPPNNSPLHF
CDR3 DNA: TGTGCCAGCAGTTTCGTACCCCCTAATAATTCACCCCTCCACTTT

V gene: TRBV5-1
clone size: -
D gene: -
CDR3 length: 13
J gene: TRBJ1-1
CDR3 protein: CASSLSVNTEAFF
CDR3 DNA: TGCGCCAGCAGCTTGTCCGTGAACACTGAAGCTTTCTTT

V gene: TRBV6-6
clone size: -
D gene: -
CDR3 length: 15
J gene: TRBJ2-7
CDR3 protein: CASSNPKAGEITQYF
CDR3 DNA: TGTGCCAGCAGCAATCCTAAGGCGGGCGAGATCACGCAGTACTTC

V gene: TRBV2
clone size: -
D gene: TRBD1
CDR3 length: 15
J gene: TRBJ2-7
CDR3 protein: CASTPTSGQNYEQYF
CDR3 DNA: TGTGCCAGCACCCCTACGTCGGGACAGAACTACGAGCAGTACTTC

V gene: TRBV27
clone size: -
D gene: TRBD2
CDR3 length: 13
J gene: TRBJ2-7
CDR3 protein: CASSLAGVDEQYF
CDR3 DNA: TGTGCCAGCAGTCTAGCGGGGGTCGACGAGCAGTACTTC

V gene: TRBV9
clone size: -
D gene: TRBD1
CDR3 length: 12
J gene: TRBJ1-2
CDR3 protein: CASSGTGFGYTF
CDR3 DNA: TGTGCCAGCAGCGGGACAGGTTTCGGCTACACCTTC

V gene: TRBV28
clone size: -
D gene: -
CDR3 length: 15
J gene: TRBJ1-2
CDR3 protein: CASSPYQRGYYGYTF
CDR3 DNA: TGTGCCAGCAGTCCCTATCAACGGGGGTACTATGGCTACACCTTC

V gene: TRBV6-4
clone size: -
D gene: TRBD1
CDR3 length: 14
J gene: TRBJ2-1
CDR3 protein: CASSDGTGGNEQFF
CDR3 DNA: TGTGCCAGCAGTGACGGGACAGGGGGGAATGAGCAGTTCTTC

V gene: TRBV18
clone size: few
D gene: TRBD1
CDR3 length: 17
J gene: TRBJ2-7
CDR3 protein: CASSLSRTGDFSYEQYF
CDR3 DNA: TGTGCCAGCTCACTTTCCCGGACAGGTGATTTCTCCTACGAGCAGTACTTC

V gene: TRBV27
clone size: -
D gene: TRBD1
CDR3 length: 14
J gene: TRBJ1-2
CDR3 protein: CASSQGGQGKGYTF
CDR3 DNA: TGTGCCAGCAGTCAAGGGGGACAGGGAAAAGGCTACACCTTC

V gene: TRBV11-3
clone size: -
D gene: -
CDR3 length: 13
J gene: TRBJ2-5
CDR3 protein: CASSFRGQETQYF
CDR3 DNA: TGTGCCAGCAGCTTTAGGGGGCAAGAGACCCAGTACTTC

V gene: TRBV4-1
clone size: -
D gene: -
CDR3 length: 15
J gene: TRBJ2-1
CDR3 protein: CASSQEGGAGNEQFF
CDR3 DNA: TGCGCCAGCAGCCAAGAGGGGGGGGCGGGGAATGAGCAGTTCTTC

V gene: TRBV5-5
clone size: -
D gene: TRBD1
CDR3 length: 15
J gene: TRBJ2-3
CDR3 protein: CASSLNRGGTDTQYF
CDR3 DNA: TGTGCCAGCAGCTTGAACAGGGGGGGCACAGATACGCAGTATTTT

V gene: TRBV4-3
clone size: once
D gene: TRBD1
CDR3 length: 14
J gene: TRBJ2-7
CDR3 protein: CASSQGTGNDEQYF
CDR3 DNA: TGCGCCAGCAGCCAAGGGACAGGGAACGACGAGCAGTACTTC

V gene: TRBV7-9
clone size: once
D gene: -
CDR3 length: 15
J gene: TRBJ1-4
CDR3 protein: CASSPPGTKNEKLFF
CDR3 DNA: TGTGCCAGCAGCCCCCCCGGGACAAAGAATGAAAAACTGTTTTTT

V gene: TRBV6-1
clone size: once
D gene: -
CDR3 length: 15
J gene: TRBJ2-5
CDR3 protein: CASSDITGEQETQYF
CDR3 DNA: TGTGCCAGCAGTGATATTACGGGGGAACAAGAGACCCAGTACTTC

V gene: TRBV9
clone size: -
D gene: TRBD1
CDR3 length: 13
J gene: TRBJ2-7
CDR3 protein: CASSFGTGYEQYF
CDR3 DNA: TGTGCCAGCAGCTTCGGGACAGGCTACGAGCAGTACTTC